These 10 T cell receptor beta chains were sequenced from one sample in a study of T cells after yellow fever vaccination. TCRdb re-analysed the 5' RACE reads in MiXCR, keeping a single row per CDR3 protein. The data show about 300,000 distinct CDR3 sequences, 3% to 4.5% seen once. Material: PBMCs, obtained 5 days after the yellow fever booster vaccination. The source of these receptors is a man between 18 and 29 years old who received the YFV17D yellow fever vaccine.

Many counts were recorded for this clonotype. The rearrangement links TRBV6-5 to TRBJ1-1; D not resolved. This CDR3 comprises 15 residues. The ends were cut back, 0 bases at V and 2 bases at J, with 10 bases in the middle. CDR1 is MNHEY and CDR2 is SVGAGI in the germline V gene. In DNA form, the CDR3 reads TGTGCCAGCAGTTACTCGTCTGGGTCCAACACTGAAGCTTTCTTT. This translates into CASSYSSGSNTEAFF.

This clonotype was detected many times. The gene calls are TRBV9 and TRBJ2-1, with 12 nucleotides matching TRBD1. The CDR3 extends over 14 amino acids. With V trimmed by 7 bases and J by 7 bases, 6 bases remained unmatched. Germline V lookup: CDR1 SGDLS, CDR2 YYNGEE. In nucleotides, the CDR3 is TGTGCCAGCTCCCGGGACAGGGGGCCTAATGAGCAGTTCTTC. Amino acid sequence: CASSRDRGPNEQFF.

The J gene is TRBJ2-5, the V gene TRBV5-1; a possible D gene is TRBD1 (5 bases). Per germline, CDR1 SGHRS and CDR2 YFSETQ. Trimming took off 2 bases at V and 2 bases at J, with 13 bases between the two ends. This CDR3 region has 15 residues. CDR3 in amino acids: CASSFRGAGQETQYF. CDR3 nucleotides: TGCGCCAGCAGCTTCCGCGGAGCAGGGCAAGAGACCCAGTACTTC.

This clonotype has a handful of counts. The chain carries TRBV18 and TRBJ2-3; TRBD1 might be the D (5 bases). This CDR3 has 13 residues. Germline V gives CDR1 KGHSH, CDR2 LQKENI. V dropped 2 bases and J dropped 5 bases, with 8 bases sitting between them. CDR3 residues: CASSPGRGDTQYF. The CDR3 nucleotides are TGTGCCAGCTCACCAGGAAGGGGAGATACGCAGTATTTT. The whole variable domain, filled in from reference TRBV18 and TRBJ2-3, reads NAGVMQNPRHLVRRRGQEARLRCSPMKGHSHVYWYRQLPEEGLKFMVYLQKENIIDESGMPKERFSAEFPKEGPSILRIQQVVRGDSAAYFCASSPGRGDTQYFGPGTRLTVL.

This clonotype was recorded many times. This chain joins TRBV7-2 and TRBJ2-5, with D perhaps TRBD2 (7 bases). Germline V gives CDR1 SGHTA, CDR2 FQGNSA. Trimming stripped 5 bases from V and 4 bases from J, with 17 bases between. The CDR3 length is 15 residues. DNA for the CDR3: TGTGCCAGCAGCCGATTCCAGAGGGGGGGAGAGACCCAGTACTTC. It is translated as CASSRFQRGGETQYF.

This clonotype was recorded many times. CDR3 nucleotide sequence: TGTGCCAGCAGATCACAAACAGGCCCCTACGAGCAGTACTTC. Translating gives CASRSQTGPYEQYF. This chain links TRBV7-2 with TRBJ2-7; D might be TRBD1 (5 bases). Trimming removed 6 bases from V and 2 bases from J, with 14 bases in between. In germline, CDR1 is SGHTA, CDR2 FQGNSA. The length of the CDR3 is 14 residues.

The chain recombines TRBV5-1 with TRBJ2-5; no firm D call. Germline V gene lookup returns CDR1 SGHRS and CDR2 YFSETQ. Trimming stripped 0 bases from V and 5 bases from J, with 14 bases between. This CDR3 spans 15 amino acids. Written as DNA, the CDR3 is TGCGCCAGCAGCTTGGCCGTATTAAGCGATGAGACCCAGTACTTC. Protein product: CASSLAVLSDETQYF.

This clonotype has a handful of counts. The J gene is TRBJ2-4, the V gene TRBV5-5, with D possibly called TRBD1 or TRBD2 (6 bases each). Trimming shortened V by 0 bases and J by 9 bases, and 16 bases separated the two germline ends. Germline V lookup: CDR1 SGHKS, CDR2 YYEKEE (reference sequence). The CDR3 is made up of 15 amino acids. CDR3 DNA: TGTGCCAGCAGCTTGGGTTTCTCCAGGGGAGGCATTCAGTACTTC. Translated, it gives CASSLGFSRGGIQYF. Drawing the rest from reference TRBV5-5 and TRBJ2-4, the complete variable domain is DAGVTQSPTHLIKTRGQQVTLRCSPISGHKSVSWYQQVLGQGPQFIFQYYEKEERGRGNFPDRFSARQFPNYSSELNVNALLLGDSALYLCASSLGFSRGGIQYFGAGTRLSVL.

This clonotype occurred a few times. The V call is TRBV5-1, the J call TRBJ2-3; a possible D gene is TRBD2 (6 bases). CDR1 and CDR2 from the germline V gene are SGHRS and YFSETQ. V was shortened by 4 bases and J by 4 bases, with 16 bases between the two germline ends. The CDR3 has 15 residues. CDR3 coding DNA: TGCGCCAGCAGCACCTCGGGAGCAGCGGCAGATACGCAGTATTTT. This codes for CASSTSGAAADTQYF.

This clonotype showed up just a few times. This rearrangement joins TRBV7-2 to TRBJ1-2, with D maybe TRBD1 (6 bases). The CDR3 has 13 residues. V lost 5 bases and J lost 7, with 14 bases in between. The V gene's germline CDR1 is SGHTA and CDR2 FQGNSA. This chain's CDR3 is CASSQGYDFGYTF. The CDR3, as DNA: TGTGCCAGCAGCCAGGGGTATGACTTTGGCTACACCTTC. The full variable domain, in which reference TRBV7-2 and TRBJ1-2 provide the parts outside the CDR3, is GAGVSQSPSNKVTEKGKDVELRCDPISGHTALYWYRQSLGQGLEFLIYFQGNSAPDKSGLPSDRFSAERTGGSVSTLTIQRTQQEDSAVYLCASSQGYDFGYTFGSGTRLTVV.